This T cell receptor beta chain was sequenced for a study of post-analysis software for immune sequencing data. Study results and limitations: Patients carried 4 or 5 TRBV segments more frequently than controls did, and TRBV5-6, TRBV5-1 and TRBV20-1 were among them. Samples sharing a preparation batch grouped tightly together when assessed by F measure.

Included in the TCR beta cDNA libraries were unique molecular identifiers. Each sample of roughly 0.95 to 10 million input T cells yielded around 500,000 cDNA molecules, so each molecule approximated one T cell. TCRdb recomputed calls from the PCR reads with MiXCR, one row per CDR3 protein. The table records about 820,000 distinct CDR3 sequences, approximately 50% of them present only once. This clonotype has only one observation. Its cognate antigen is unknown. The CDR3 length is 10 residues. Germline CDR1 and CDR2: SQVTM and ANQGSEA. The ends were cut back, 4 bases at V and 4 bases at J, with 4 bases in the middle.

The source of this sequence is a girl aged 10-17 years with multiple sclerosis. The rearrangement joins TRBV29-1 to TRBJ1-1; no reliable D call. Sample: blood. CDR3 region: CSVVATEAFF. CDR3 bases: TGCAGCGTTGTAGCCACTGAAGCTTTCTTT.